Below are 32 T cell receptor beta chains sequenced from a single sample in a study of OX40 agonist ivuxolimab in advanced cancers. This table comes from immunoSEQ multiplex PCR, and its TCRdb copy is limited to in-frame clones, with some not included. The data hold roughly 38,000 clones, with 92% observed a single time. Sequencing used CD4+ or CD8+ T cells sorted from blood, obtained in a trial of the OX40 agonist ivuxolimab. The source of these receptors is an adult with an advanced solid tumor such as melanoma, head and neck, liver or kidney cancer.

V usage is TRBV4-1 and J usage is TRBJ2-7; perhaps TRBD1 as D (6 bases). This CDR3 is built from 15 residues. Per the germline V gene, CDR1 is MGHRA and CDR2 is YSYEKL. Trimming took off 0 bases at V and 2 bases at J, with 11 bases between the two ends. The CDR3 reads CASSQDFTGTYEQYF. Written as DNA, the CDR3 is TGCGCCAGCAGCCAAGACTTTACAGGGACCTACGAGCAGTACTTC.

The CDR3 region is CASSWSGTARGYTF. The CDR3 DNA is TGTGCCAGCAGTTGGTCCGGGACAGCAAGGGGCTACACCTTC. The rearrangement uses TRBV28 and TRBJ1-2; TRBD1 matches 7 bases. The CDR3 totals 14 residues. The V segment lost 4 bases and the J segment 8 bases; nucleotides outside the gene matches: 10. Germline V gives CDR1 MDHEN, CDR2 SYDVKM.

The chain combines TRBV6-5 with TRBJ2-7, with 12 bases matching TRBD1. Trimming removed 2 bases from V and 4 bases from J; junction bases left unmatched: 6. Germline V gives CDR1 MNHEY, CDR2 SVGAGI. This CDR3 comprises 16 residues. CDR3 coding DNA: TGTGCCAGCAGTTACGGGAGGGGACAGGGGGCTTACGAGCAGTACTTC. Encoded protein: CASSYGRGQGAYEQYF.

The chain carries TRBV29-1 and TRBJ2-1; 8 bases fit TRBD1. Germline trimming cut 6 bases from V and 9 bases from J; bases unmatched to any gene: 10. Germline values: CDR1 SQVTM, CDR2 ANQGSEA. CDR3 length equals 13 residues. This CDR3 reads CSVYGQGPSEQFF. In DNA form, the CDR3 reads TGCAGCGTATACGGACAGGGCCCTTCTGAGCAGTTCTTC.

The chain joins TRBV11-3 to TRBJ2-1; 11 bases are a match to TRBD2. V was pared by 4 bases and J by 3 bases, with 5 bases of the junction left unmatched. This CDR3 is built from 16 residues. Germline-derived CDR1 and CDR2 are SGHNT and YENEEA. DNA of the CDR3: TGTGCCAGCAGCTCAATCCTAGCGGGAGGCTACAATGAGCAGTTCTTC. Its protein product is CASSSILAGGYNEQFF.

The V gene is TRBV19, the J gene TRBJ2-3; 16 positions agree with TRBD2. Trimming removed 3 bases from V and 4 bases from J; junction bases left unmatched: 16. Germline V gene data show CDR1 as LNHDA and CDR2 as SQIVND (reference sequence). The CDR3 contains 21 residues. Here the CDR3 DNA reads TGTGCCAGTAGTATTAGAGCGGGACTAGCGGGAGGGCGGTATCCGGCAGATACGCAGTATTTT. The encoded protein is CASSIRAGLAGGRYPADTQYF.

The V call is TRBV27, the J call TRBJ2-1, with 8 bases matching TRBD1. The trim removed 2 bases at V and 4 bases at J, leaving 4 bases unmatched. Germline values: CDR1 MNHEY, CDR2 SMNVEV (reference sequence). The CDR3 covers 15 residues. The CDR3 DNA reads TGTGCCAGCAGTTTAGACAGGGGCCGATACAATGAGCAGTTCTTC. Residues: CASSLDRGRYNEQFF.

CDR3 protein: CASSRTSGRYQETQYF. The CDR3 DNA reads TGTGCCAGCAGCCGGACTAGCGGGCGGTATCAAGAGACCCAGTACTTC. The chain employs TRBV6-6 and TRBJ2-5; 11 bases are a match to TRBD2. CDR1 and CDR2 from the germline V gene are MNHNY and SVGAGI (reference sequence). The CDR3 is made up of 16 amino acids. Losses at the gene ends were 6 bases for V and 2 bases for J; bases not matched to a gene: 8.

This rearrangement joins TRBV21-1 to TRBJ2-5; TRBD1, the table's D call, lacks a check against the DNA. TRBV21-1 is marked as a pseudogene. The CDR3 length is 17 residues. In DNA, the CDR3 is TGTGCCAGCACCCGGGACAGGGGGTCCTCCAAGGGAGAGACCCAGTACTTC. Protein: CASTRDRGSSKGETQYF.

The chain employs TRBV19 and TRBJ2-1; D gene ambiguous. Germline V CDR1 and CDR2: LNHDA, SQIVND (reference sequence). V was trimmed by 7 bases and J by 0 bases, leaving 7 bases between them. The length of the CDR3 is 13 residues. The CDR3 bases are TGTGCCAGTACACCGAGCTCCTACAATGAGCAGTTCTTC. The encoded protein is CASTPSSYNEQFF.

The chain combines TRBV29-1 with TRBJ2-1; tentative D call: TRBD1 (5 bases). Trimming left V 7 bases short and J 9 bases short, with 10 bases between. The CDR3 contains 10 residues. Germline V gene sequence: CDR1 SQVTM, CDR2 ANQGSEA. The DNA of the CDR3 is TGCAGCGGGCAGCAGGGTGAGCAGTTCTTC. Its translation is CSGQQGEQFF.

This sequence joins TRBV11-2 and TRBJ2-1; TRBD2 is a possible D gene (5 bases). The germline CDR1 and CDR2 sequences are SGHAT and FQNNGV. V dropped 1 base and J dropped 6 bases, with 16 bases sitting between them. The CDR3 runs to 16 residues. DNA for the CDR3: TGTGCCAGCAGCTTAGGGGTCGGACGGGGATTCAATGAGCAGTTCTTC. It yields the protein CASSLGVGRGFNEQFF.

This chain connects TRBV2 to TRBJ2-7; D is unresolved. With 5 bases removed from V and 2 bases from J, the gap between germline ends came to 10 bases. The CDR3 runs 13 residues. Germline CDR1 SNHLY, CDR2 FYNNEI. CDR3 DNA: TGTGCCAGCAGTTACCCAGGCCCCTACGAGCAGTACTTC. Translation: CASSYPGPYEQYF. Together with reference TRBV2 and TRBJ2-7, the CDR3 gives the full variable domain: EPEVTQTPSHQVTQMGQEVILRCVPISNHLYFYWYRQILGQKVEFLVSFYNNEISEKSEIFDDQFSVERPDGSNFTLKIRSTKLEDSAMYFCASSYPGPYEQYFGPGTRLTVT.

This clone was found a few times. This chain connects TRBV19 to TRBJ1-5; no clear D gene. With 0 bases removed from V and 13 bases from J, the gap between germline ends came to 10 bases. The germline gives CDR1 LNHDA, CDR2 SQIVND (reference sequence). The CDR3 is made up of 12 amino acids. CDR3 sequence reads: CASSIDYRTQHF. The CDR3, as DNA: TGTGCCAGTAGTATAGACTACAGAACTCAGCATTTT.

This chain links TRBV18 with TRBJ2-5, with D tentatively TRBD2 (5 bases). Germline CDR1 reads KGHSH; CDR2 reads LQKENI. The CDR3 length is 16 residues. Trimming left V 3 bases short and J 0 bases short, with 14 bases between. CDR3 nucleotides: TGTGCCAGCTCACCTGAAGCGGTCCTGTACCAAGAGACCCAGTACTTC. This codes for CASSPEAVLYQETQYF. Using reference TRBV18 and TRBJ2-5 for the parts outside the CDR3, the full variable domain is NAGVMQNPRHLVRRRGQEARLRCSPMKGHSHVYWYRQLPEEGLKFMVYLQKENIIDESGMPKERFSAEFPKEGPSILRIQQVVRGDSAAYFCASSPEAVLYQETQYFGPGTRLLVL.

The chain couples TRBV10-3 to TRBJ1-1; TRBD1 might be the D (6 bases). The CDR3 extends over 14 amino acids. CDR1 ENHRY and CDR2 SYGVKD come from the germline V gene. Trimming shortened V by 6 bases and J by 7 bases, and 18 bases separated the two germline ends. The CDR3 spells CAIRAAGTTDEAFF. The CDR3 DNA follows: TGTGCCATCAGAGCGGCCGGGACAACCGATGAAGCTTTCTTT.

The chain couples TRBV12-5 to TRBJ2-2, with D perhaps matching TRBD2 (6 bases). This CDR3 is 18 amino acids long. Germline V lookup: CDR1 LGHNT, CDR2 FRNRAP. V dropped 5 bases and J dropped 0 bases, with 19 bases sitting between them. CDR3 bases: TGTGCTAGTGGTCGCGTACCGGGAGAAAAATCGAACACCGGGGAGCTGTTTTTT. Amino acid sequence: CASGRVPGEKSNTGELFF.

CDR3 DNA: TGTGCCAGCAGTTTAGGGAGGGGAGGGTCCTACAATGAGCAGTTCTTC. This codes for CASSLGRGGSYNEQFF. The chain carries TRBV27 and TRBJ2-1; 7 positions agree with TRBD2. Germline CDR1 and CDR2: MNHEY and SMNVEV (reference sequence). The CDR3 sequence is 16 residues long. Losses at the gene ends were 2 bases for V and 1 base for J; bases not matched to a gene: 5.

This sequence joins TRBV27 and TRBJ2-7; D not certain. The CDR3 is 13 residues long. The V gene's germline CDR1 is MNHEY and CDR2 SMNVEV (reference sequence). Trimming removed 3 bases from V and 0 bases from J, with 6 bases in between. The CDR3 DNA reads as TGTGCCAGCAGTTTTAGCCACTCCTACGAGCAGTACTTC. It codes for CASSFSHSYEQYF.

V usage is TRBV7-7 and J usage is TRBJ2-2, with TRBD2 as a possible D gene (6 bases). Germline loops: CDR1 SSHAT, CDR2 FNYEAQ (reference sequence). CDR3 size: 13 residues. The CDR3, as DNA: TGTGCTAGCGGCCCAGGAGAGCCCGGGGAGCTGTTTTTT. Translation gives CASGPGEPGELFF.

CDR3 coding DNA: TGTGCCACCAGCACCCCTCCCCCGAGATGGGAGACCCAGTACTTC. Its translation: CATSTPPPRWETQYF. The chain is built from TRBV15 and TRBJ2-5; no clear D gene. CDR3 length equals 15 residues. Germline lookup yields CDR1 LNHNV and CDR2 YYDKDF (reference sequence). Trimming took 4 bases from V and 5 from J, leaving 17 bases between them.

This clone showed up just once. CDR3 bases: TGTGCCAGCGGCAGGACAGGCCCCGAGCAGTACTTC. It is translated as CASGRTGPEQYF. The chain has TRBV5-6 and TRBJ2-7, with 7 positions matching TRBD1. The CDR3 spans 12 residues. Germline loops: CDR1 SGHDT, CDR2 YYEEEE. V trimming: 7 bases; J trimming: 6 bases; junction bases outside the gene matches: 7.

V gene TRBV5-6 combines with J gene TRBJ2-7; 9 bases are a match to TRBD2. The J segment lost 2 bases and the V segment lost 0 bases, leaving 9 bases of the junction unmatched. The CDR3 sequence is 17 residues long. Germline CDR1 and CDR2: SGHDT and YYEEEE. This CDR3 reads CASSLGLAGPPAYEQYF. The CDR3 bases are TGTGCCAGCAGCTTGGGGCTAGCGGGACCCCCCGCCTACGAGCAGTACTTC.

The chain combines TRBV28 with TRBJ2-3; 7 nucleotides line up with TRBD2. The CDR3 spans 16 residues. V was clipped by 6 bases and J by 0 bases; unmatched bases: 9. From germline, CDR1 is MDHEN and CDR2 SYDVKM. Here the CDR3 DNA reads TGTGCCAGCAGCCTCCTTAGCGGGTATAGCACAGATACGCAGTATTTT. It encodes CASSLLSGYSTDTQYF. Full variable domain (outside the CDR3, taken from reference TRBV28 and TRBJ2-3): DVKVTQSSRYLVKRTGEKVFLECVQDMDHENMFWYRQDPGLGLRLIYFSYDVKMKEKGDIPEGYSVSREKKERFSLILESASTNQTSMYLCASSLLSGYSTDTQYFGPGTRLTVL.

The V gene is TRBV27, the J gene TRBJ2-3; D remains ambiguous. This CDR3 is 13 amino acids long. The V end lost 3 bases, the J end lost 2 bases, and 6 bases lay between the germline ends. Germline V gene sequence: CDR1 MNHEY, CDR2 SMNVEV (reference sequence). CDR3 bases: TGTGCCAGCAGTTTTGAATCCACAGATACGCAGTATTTT. Protein: CASSFESTDTQYF.

The V and J genes are TRBV7-2 and TRBJ2-5; D is perhaps TRBD1 (5 bases). The CDR3 length is 14 residues. The germline V gene encodes CDR1 SGHTA and CDR2 FQGNSA. V lost 3 bases, J lost 4 bases, and 12 bases lay in between. The chain's CDR3 is CASSLSRVGETQYF. CDR3 DNA sequence: TGTGCCAGCAGCTTGTCCAGGGTCGGAGAGACCCAGTACTTC.

The chain combines TRBV10-3 with TRBJ1-2; the D gene is possibly TRBD1 (5 bases). The CDR3 has 13 amino acids. With 8 bases removed from V and 5 bases from J, the gap between germline ends came to 15 bases. Germline CDR1 reads ENHRY; CDR2 reads SYGVKD. CDR3 sequence reads: CAIGRGAEYGYTF. CDR3 bases: TGTGCCATCGGGAGGGGTGCGGAGTATGGCTACACCTTC.

The V gene is TRBV7-2, the J gene TRBJ2-5, with D perhaps being TRBD1 or TRBD2 (5 bases each). V lost 3 bases and J lost 3, with 20 bases in between. Per the germline V gene, CDR1 is SGHTA and CDR2 is FQGNSA. CDR3 length equals 17 residues. CDR3 sequence (DNA): TGTGCCAGCAGCTTCCCAATCTCGGGGCCCAACAAAGAGACCCAGTACTTC. It translates to CASSFPISGPNKETQYF.

The chain uses TRBV4-1 and TRBJ1-1; TRBD1 agrees at 7 bases. CDR1 is MGHRA and CDR2 is YSYEKL in the germline V gene. The ends lost 0 bases at V and 1 base at J; junction bases unmatched: 5. This CDR3 is 16 amino acids long. The CDR3 DNA is TGCGCCAGCAGCCAAGATCGGACAGGTCAGAACACTGAAGCTTTCTTT. Encoded protein: CASSQDRTGQNTEAFF.

The chain uses TRBV6-6 and TRBJ2-7; no clear D gene. The V gene's germline CDR1 is MNHNY and CDR2 SVGAGI (reference sequence). V lost 6 bases and J lost 3, with 9 bases in between. This CDR3 has 12 amino acids. The CDR3 DNA sequence: TGTGCCAGCAGCACCGAGTTCTACGAGCAGTACTTC. It is translated as CASSTEFYEQYF.

The chain carries TRBV9 and TRBJ2-3; D gene ambiguous. The V end was cut by 4 bases, the J end by 2 bases, with 8 bases between. The V gene's germline CDR1 is SGDLS and CDR2 YYNGEE. CDR3 length equals 13 residues. CDR3 DNA: TGTGCCAGCAGCCCCCCCAACACAGATACGCAGTATTTT. The encoded protein is CASSPPNTDTQYF.

The rearrangement joins TRBV10-3 to TRBJ2-2, with unresolved D. V shed 9 bases and J shed 5 bases, with 10 bases lying between them. The length of the CDR3 is 12 residues. CDR1 ENHRY and CDR2 SYGVKD come from the germline V gene. The CDR3 DNA reads as TGTGCCATAGGGCCTGCGACCGGGGAGCTGTTTTTT. Its protein is CAIGPATGELFF.